This T cell receptor beta chain was documented in a study of cytomegalovirus exposure and HLA in healthy donors. The length of the CDR3 is 15 residues. The junction had 8 bases not matched to a gene; V was cut back by 1 base and J by 9 bases. Germline-derived CDR1 and CDR2 are KGHSH and LQKENI. TCRdb's copy holds only in-frame clones and misses some; the assay was immunoSEQ multiplex PCR. Of 200,000 or so clones in the sample, around 87% were seen once. Sequences were obtained from PBMCs. This clonotype was obtained from a woman under 30 in good health and CMV-seropositive. The chain has TRBV18 and TRBJ2-1, with 8 bases matching TRBD2. The CDR3 protein is CASSPLGTRMTEQFF. The CDR3 coding sequence is TGTGCCAGCTCACCACTTGGGACTAGAATGACTGAGCAGTTCTTC.